Listed here is a single T cell receptor beta chain. These data originate in a study of blood T cell repertoires in COVID-19. Overall study: The samples span acute and convalescent COVID-19 from the United States, Italy and Spain. Sample material is recorded as cDNA or gDNA derived from T cells, B-cell-depleted T cells, or PBMCs.

As originally analysed: By means of reference gene primer amplification, nucleated cell counts were estimated. The repertoire was sequenced with immunoSEQ multiplex PCR; TCRdb's copy has only in-frame clones and lacks some. Clonal size and the V and J genes are those of that table, whereas D and trimming came from the DNA. This sample has 400,000 to 550,000 clones, with around 88% found just once. The V gene's germline CDR1 is MNHEY and CDR2 SVGAGI. Trimming pared 3 bases from V and 5 bases from J, leaving 3 bases between. The CDR3 length is 11 residues. V usage is TRBV6-5 and J usage is TRBJ2-3; D uncertain. This receptor was identified in a woman in her 30s with acute or convalescent COVID-19. The sequencing input was peripheral blood. CDR3 in amino acids: CASSYRDTQYF. CDR3 bases: TGTGCCAGCAGTTATAGAGATACGCAGTATTTT.